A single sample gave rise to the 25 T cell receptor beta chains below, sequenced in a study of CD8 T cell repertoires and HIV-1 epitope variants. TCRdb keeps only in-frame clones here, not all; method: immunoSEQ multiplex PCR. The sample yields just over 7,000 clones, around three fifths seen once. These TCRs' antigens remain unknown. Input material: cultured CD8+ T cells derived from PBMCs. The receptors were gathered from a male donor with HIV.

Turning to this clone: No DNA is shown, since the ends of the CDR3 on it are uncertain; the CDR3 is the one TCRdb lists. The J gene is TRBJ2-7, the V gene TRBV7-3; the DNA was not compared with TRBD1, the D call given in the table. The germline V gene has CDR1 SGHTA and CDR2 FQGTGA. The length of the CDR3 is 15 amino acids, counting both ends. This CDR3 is CASSFGPGDSYEQYF.

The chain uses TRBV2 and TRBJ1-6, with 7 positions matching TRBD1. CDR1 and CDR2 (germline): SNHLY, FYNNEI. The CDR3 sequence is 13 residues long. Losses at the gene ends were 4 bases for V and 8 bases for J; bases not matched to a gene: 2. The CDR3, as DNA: TGTGCCAGCAGTGGGGACAGTCATTCACCCCTCCACTTT. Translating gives CASSGDSHSPLHF.

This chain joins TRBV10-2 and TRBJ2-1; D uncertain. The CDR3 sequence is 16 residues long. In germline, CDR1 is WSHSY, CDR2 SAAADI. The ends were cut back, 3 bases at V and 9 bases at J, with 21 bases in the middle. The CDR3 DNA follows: TGCGCCAGCAGTGAAAGTGGTTTAGCAGTGACGAGTGAGCAGTTCTTC. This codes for CASSESGLAVTSEQFF.

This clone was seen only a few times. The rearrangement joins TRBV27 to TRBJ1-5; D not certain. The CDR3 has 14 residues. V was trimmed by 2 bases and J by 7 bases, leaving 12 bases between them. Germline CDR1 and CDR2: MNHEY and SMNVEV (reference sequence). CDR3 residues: CASSLRTDGQPQHF. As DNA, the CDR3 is TGTGCCAGCAGTTTACGGACGGATGGGCAGCCCCAGCATTTT.

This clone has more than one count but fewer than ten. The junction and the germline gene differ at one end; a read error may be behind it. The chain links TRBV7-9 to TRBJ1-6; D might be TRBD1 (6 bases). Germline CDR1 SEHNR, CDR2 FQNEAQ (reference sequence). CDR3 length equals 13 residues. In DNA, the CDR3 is TGTGCCAGCAACTTACAGGGAAATTCACCCCTCCACTTT. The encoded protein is CASNLQGNSPLHF.

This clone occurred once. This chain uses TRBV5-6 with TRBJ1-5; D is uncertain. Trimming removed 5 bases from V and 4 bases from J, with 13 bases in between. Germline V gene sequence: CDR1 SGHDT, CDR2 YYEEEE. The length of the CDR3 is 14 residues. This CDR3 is CASRQWWGNQPQHF. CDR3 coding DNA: TGTGCCAGCAGACAATGGTGGGGAAATCAGCCCCAGCATTTT.

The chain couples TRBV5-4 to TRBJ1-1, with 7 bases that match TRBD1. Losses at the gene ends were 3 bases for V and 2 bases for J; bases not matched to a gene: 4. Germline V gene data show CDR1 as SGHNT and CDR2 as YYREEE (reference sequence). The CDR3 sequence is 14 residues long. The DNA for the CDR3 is TGTGCCAGCAGCTCCCGACAGGGAAACACTGAAGCTTTCTTT. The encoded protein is CASSSRQGNTEAFF.

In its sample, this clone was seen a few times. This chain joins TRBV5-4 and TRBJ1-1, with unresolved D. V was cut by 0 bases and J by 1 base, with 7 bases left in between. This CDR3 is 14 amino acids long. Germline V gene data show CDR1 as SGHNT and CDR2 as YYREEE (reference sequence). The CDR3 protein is CASSLDSGNTEAFF. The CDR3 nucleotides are TGTGCCAGCAGCTTGGACAGCGGGAACACTGAAGCTTTCTTT. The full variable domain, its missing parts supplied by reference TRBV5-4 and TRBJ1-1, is ETGVTQSPTHLIKTRGQQVTLRCSSQSGHNTVSWYQQALGQGPQFIFQYYREEENGRGNFPPRFSGLQFPNYSSELNVNALELDDSALYLCASSLDSGNTEAFFGQGTRLTVV.

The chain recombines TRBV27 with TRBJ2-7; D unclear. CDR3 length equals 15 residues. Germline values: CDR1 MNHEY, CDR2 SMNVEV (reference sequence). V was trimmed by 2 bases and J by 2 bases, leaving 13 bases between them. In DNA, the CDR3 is TGTGCCAGCAGTTTAACAGCTCAGCTAACCTACGAGCAGTACTTC. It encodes CASSLTAQLTYEQYF.

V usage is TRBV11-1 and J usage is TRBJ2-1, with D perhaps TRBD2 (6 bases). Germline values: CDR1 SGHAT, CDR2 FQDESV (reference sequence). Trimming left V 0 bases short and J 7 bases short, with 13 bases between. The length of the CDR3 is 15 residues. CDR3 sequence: CASSLARLARNEQFF. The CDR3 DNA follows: TGTGCCAGCAGCTTAGCTAGGCTAGCGAGGAATGAGCAGTTCTTC.

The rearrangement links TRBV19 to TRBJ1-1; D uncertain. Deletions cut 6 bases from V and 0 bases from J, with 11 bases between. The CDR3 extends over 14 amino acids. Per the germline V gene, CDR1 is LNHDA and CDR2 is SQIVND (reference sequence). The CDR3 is CASSFNTLNTEAFF. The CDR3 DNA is TGTGCCAGTAGCTTTAACACCCTGAACACTGAAGCTTTCTTT. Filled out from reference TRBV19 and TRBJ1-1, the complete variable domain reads DGGITQSPKYLFRKEGQNVTLSCEQNLNHDAMYWYRQDPGQGLRLIYYSQIVNDFQKGDIAEGYSVSREKKESFPLTVTSAQKNPTAFYLCASSFNTLNTEAFFGQGTRLTVV.

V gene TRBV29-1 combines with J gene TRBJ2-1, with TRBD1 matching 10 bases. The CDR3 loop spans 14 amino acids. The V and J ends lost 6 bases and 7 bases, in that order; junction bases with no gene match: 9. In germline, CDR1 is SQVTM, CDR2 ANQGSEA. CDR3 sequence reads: CSVMGGTGENEQFF. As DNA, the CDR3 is TGCAGCGTCATGGGAGGGACAGGGGAGAATGAGCAGTTCTTC.

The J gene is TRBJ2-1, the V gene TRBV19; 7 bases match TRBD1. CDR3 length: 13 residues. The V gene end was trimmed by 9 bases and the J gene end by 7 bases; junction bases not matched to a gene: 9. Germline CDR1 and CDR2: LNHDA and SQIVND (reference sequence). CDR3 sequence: CASLRTGRNEQFF. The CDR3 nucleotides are TGTGCCAGCCTCAGGACAGGTCGAAATGAGCAGTTCTTC.

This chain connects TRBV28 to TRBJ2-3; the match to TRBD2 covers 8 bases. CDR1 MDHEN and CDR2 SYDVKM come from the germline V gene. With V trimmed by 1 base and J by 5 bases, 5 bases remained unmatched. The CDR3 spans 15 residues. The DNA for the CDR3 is TGTGCCAGCAGTTTATTCGCGGGAGGTGTAGATACGCAGTATTTT. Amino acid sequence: CASSLFAGGVDTQYF.

The CDR3 DNA follows: TGTGCCAGCAGCTTAATCTCGACAGGGGAAGAGACCCAGTACTTC. Its protein product is CASSLISTGEETQYF. This chain joins TRBV11-1 and TRBJ2-5; 8 nucleotides line up with TRBD1. The V segment lost 2 bases and the J segment 3 bases; nucleotides outside the gene matches: 5. This CDR3 comprises 15 residues. CDR1 and CDR2 from the germline V gene are SGHAT and FQDESV (reference sequence). The variable domain in full, with the rest retrieved from reference TRBV11-1 and TRBJ2-5, is EAEVAQSPRYKITEKSQAVAFWCDPISGHATLYWYRQILGQGPELLVQFQDESVVDDSQLPKDRFSAERLKGVDSTLKIQPAELGDSAMYLCASSLISTGEETQYFGPGTRLLVL.

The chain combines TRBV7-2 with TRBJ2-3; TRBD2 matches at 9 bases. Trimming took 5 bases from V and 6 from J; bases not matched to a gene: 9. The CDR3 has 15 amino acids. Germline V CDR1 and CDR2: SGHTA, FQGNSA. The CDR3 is CASSLYAGGADTQYF. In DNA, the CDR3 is TGTGCCAGCAGCCTTTATGCGGGGGGGGCGGATACGCAGTATTTT.

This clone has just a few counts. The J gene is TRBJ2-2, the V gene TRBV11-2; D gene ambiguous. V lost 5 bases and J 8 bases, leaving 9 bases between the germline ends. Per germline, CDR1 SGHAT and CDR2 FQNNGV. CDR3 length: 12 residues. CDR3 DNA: TGTGCCAGCAGCCCCTTTGGTGGGGAGCTGTTTTTT. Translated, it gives CASSPFGGELFF.

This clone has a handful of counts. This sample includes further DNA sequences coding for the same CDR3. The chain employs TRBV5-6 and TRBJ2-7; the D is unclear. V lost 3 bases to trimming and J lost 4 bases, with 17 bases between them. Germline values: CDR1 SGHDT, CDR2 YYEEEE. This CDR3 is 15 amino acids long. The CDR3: CASSWSENMVYEQYF. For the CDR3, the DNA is TGTGCCAGCAGCTGGTCCGAAAATATGGTGTACGAGCAGTACTTC.

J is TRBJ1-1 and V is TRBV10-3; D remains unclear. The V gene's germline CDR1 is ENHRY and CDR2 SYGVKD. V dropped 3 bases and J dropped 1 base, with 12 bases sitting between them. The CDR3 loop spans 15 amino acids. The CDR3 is CAISDKPKGNTEAFF. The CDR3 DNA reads TGTGCCATCAGTGATAAACCGAAGGGGAACACTGAAGCTTTCTTT.

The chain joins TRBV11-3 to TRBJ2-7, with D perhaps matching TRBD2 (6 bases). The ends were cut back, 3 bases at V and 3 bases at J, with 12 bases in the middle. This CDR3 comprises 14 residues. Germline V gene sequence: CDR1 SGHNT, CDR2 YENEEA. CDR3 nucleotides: TGTGCCAGCAGCTTGGGGCGGGATTTCTACGAGCAGTACTTC. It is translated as CASSLGRDFYEQYF.

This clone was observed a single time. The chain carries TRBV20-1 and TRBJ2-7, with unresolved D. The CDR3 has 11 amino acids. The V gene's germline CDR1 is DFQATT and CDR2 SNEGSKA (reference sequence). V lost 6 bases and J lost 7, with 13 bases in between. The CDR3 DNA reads TGCAGTGCCCTTTTCCTAGGGGAGCAGTACTTC. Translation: CSALFLGEQYF.

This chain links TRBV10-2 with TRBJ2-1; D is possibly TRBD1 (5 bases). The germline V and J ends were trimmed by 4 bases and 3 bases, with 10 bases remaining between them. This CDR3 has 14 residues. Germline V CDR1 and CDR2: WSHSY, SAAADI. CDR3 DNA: TGCGCCAGCAGTGTCCGACAGTTCTACAATGAGCAGTTCTTC. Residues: CASSVRQFYNEQFF.

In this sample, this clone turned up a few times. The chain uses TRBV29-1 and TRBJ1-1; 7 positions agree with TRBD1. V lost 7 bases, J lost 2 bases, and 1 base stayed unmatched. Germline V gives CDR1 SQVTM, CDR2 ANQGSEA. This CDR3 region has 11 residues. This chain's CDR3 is CSGDSNTEAFF. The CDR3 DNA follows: TGCAGCGGGGACAGTAACACTGAAGCTTTCTTT.

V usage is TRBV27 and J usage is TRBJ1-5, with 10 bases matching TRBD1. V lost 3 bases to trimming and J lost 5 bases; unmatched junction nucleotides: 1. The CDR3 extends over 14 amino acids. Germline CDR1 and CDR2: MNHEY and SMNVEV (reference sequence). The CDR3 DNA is TGTGCCAGCAGTTTCGGGACAGGGGATCAGCCCCAGCATTTT. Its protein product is CASSFGTGDQPQHF.

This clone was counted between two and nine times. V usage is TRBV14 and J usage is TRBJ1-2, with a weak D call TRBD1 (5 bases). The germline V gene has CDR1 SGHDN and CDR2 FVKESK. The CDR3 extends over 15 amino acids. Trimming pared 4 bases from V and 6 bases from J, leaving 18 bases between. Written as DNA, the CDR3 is TGTGCCAGCAGCCCCCCCGGGGGAGTCTGGGATGGCTACACCTTC. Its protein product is CASSPPGGVWDGYTF.